Listed here are 11 T cell receptor beta chains from one sample, sequenced in a study of CDR3 diversity in severe acne. TCRdb used MiXCR to reprocess the PCR reads, holding one entry per CDR3 protein. Among 85,000 to 120,000 distinct CDR3 sequences, 45% to 60% were seen once, and the ten largest hold under 15%. Sequenced input: blood. These receptors came from a male donor with acne.

As concerns this clonotype: A junction end diverges from the germline sequence, so it may reflect a read error. The V and J genes are TRBV7-3 and TRBJ2-1, with D possibly TRBD1 on 6 matching bases. This CDR3 is built from 15 residues. The germline CDR1 and CDR2 sequences are SGHTA and FQGTGA. The CDR3 loop is CASSPLQGNYNEQFF. CDR3 DNA: TGCGCCAGCAGCCCCTTACAGGGAAACTACAATGAGCAGTTCTTC.

Only a few counts were recorded for this clonotype. V is TRBV29-1 and J is TRBJ1-4, with 7 bases matching TRBD1. Germline CDR1 and CDR2: SQVTM and ANQGSEA. The V segment lost 2 bases and the J segment 8 bases; nucleotides outside the gene matches: 5. This CDR3 is 13 amino acids long. The CDR3 DNA reads TGCAGCGTTGAAAAGGGGGCTGGGGAAAAACTGTTTTTT. Encoded protein: CSVEKGAGEKLFF.

This clonotype has only a few counts. The gene calls are TRBV28 and TRBJ1-6; 7 nucleotides line up with TRBD1. Per the germline V gene, CDR1 is MDHEN and CDR2 is SYDVKM. J lost 0 bases, V lost 2 bases, and 4 bases had no gene match. The CDR3 is 17 residues long. CDR3 in amino acids: CASSLGQESSYNSPLHF. The CDR3 DNA reads TGTGCCAGCAGTTTAGGACAGGAGAGCTCCTATAATTCACCCCTCCACTTT.

The rearrangement joins TRBV15 to TRBJ2-6; no definite D call. The CDR3 is 15 residues long. The ends were cut back, 3 bases at V and 3 bases at J, with 9 bases in the middle. CDR1 LNHNV and CDR2 YYDKDF come from the germline V gene (reference sequence). For the CDR3, the DNA is TGTGCCACCAGCAGCTTAGCTCGTGGGGCCAACGTCCTGACTTTC. Protein: CATSSLARGANVLTF.

This clonotype was seen ten or more times. This may arise from a read error, as a much more abundant clone is one base away. The chain employs TRBV10-3 and TRBJ2-1, with 7 bases aligning to TRBD1. Germline V gene data show CDR1 as ENHRY and CDR2 as SYGVKD. The CDR3 sequence is 14 residues long. Trimming removed 3 bases from V and 9 bases from J; junction bases left unmatched: 8. The CDR3 region has the DNA TGTGCCATCAGTGAAGTACCACAGGGGAGTGAGCAGTTCTTC. This gives the protein CAISEVPQGSEQFF.

This rearrangement joins TRBV9 to TRBJ1-6; D perhaps matches TRBD1 (6 bases). The ends were cut back, 5 bases at V and 0 bases at J, with 15 bases in the middle. The CDR3 totals 17 residues. Germline assignment: CDR1 SGDLS and CDR2 YYNGEE. The CDR3 bases are TGTGCCAGCAGTGAAGGCGGGGGCATCTCCTATAATTCACCCCTCCACTTT. Its protein product is CASSEGGGISYNSPLHF.

The rearrangement links TRBV7-9 to TRBJ1-1; TRBD1 matches 9 bases. The CDR3 has 15 amino acids. The V gene's germline CDR1 is SEHNR and CDR2 FQNEAQ (reference sequence). The V and J ends lost 6 bases and 7 bases, in that order; junction bases with no gene match: 12. CDR3 sequence reads: CASSQPDRGGVEAFF. The CDR3 nucleotides are TGTGCCAGCAGTCAACCGGACAGGGGAGGGGTTGAAGCTTTCTTT.

As to this clonotype: A junction boundary mismatches the germline segment, possibly from a read error. V is TRBV29-1 and J is TRBJ1-2; the D is unclear. Germline V gene sequence: CDR1 SQVTM, CDR2 ANQGSEA. The CDR3 contains 14 residues. The CDR3 region is CSVESGKSNYGYAF. In DNA form, the CDR3 reads TGCAGCGTTGAGAGTGGGAAGTCTAACTATGGCTACGCCTTC.

This clonotype was observed a few times. This chain connects TRBV6-5 to TRBJ2-2; weak D call: TRBD1 (5 bases). CDR3 length: 16 residues. Germline values: CDR1 MNHEY, CDR2 SVGAGI. The ends were cut back, 1 base at V and 0 bases at J, with 9 bases in the middle. The CDR3 DNA reads as TGTGCCAGCAGTTACTTGTGGGGCTCGAACACCGGGGAGCTGTTTTTT. Translating it yields CASSYLWGSNTGELFF.

The rearrangement joins TRBV20-1 to TRBJ2-7, with 9 bases lining up with TRBD2. The CDR3 has 16 amino acids. Germline CDR1 DFQATT, CDR2 SNEGSKA (reference sequence). The junction had 8 bases not matched to a gene; V was cut back by 2 bases and J by 0 bases. CDR3 sequence: CSARPSSGSFSYEQYF. The CDR3 DNA sequence: TGCAGTGCTAGACCTAGTAGCGGGAGTTTCTCCTACGAGCAGTACTTC.

The chain combines TRBV7-3 with TRBJ2-1; possibly TRBD2 for D (5 bases). The CDR3 sequence is 15 residues long. Trimming cost V 3 bases and J 3 bases, with 12 bases left between them. Germline values: CDR1 SGHTA, CDR2 FQGTGA. CDR3 in DNA: TGTGCCAGCAGCTTCGCGCCAGGAGGCTACAATGAGCAGTTCTTC. Its translation is CASSFAPGGYNEQFF.